The next 9 T cell receptor beta chains were all read from a single sample in a study of T cells in Graves' hyperthyroidism and ophthalmopathy. Researchers took RNA transcripts and amplified the TCR beta CDR3 regions from them. First-round RT-PCR targeting the TCR CDR3 was performed with the HTBI primer set. A single record per CDR3 protein comes from TCRdb applying MiXCR to the multiplex PCR reads. The table has 250,000 or so distinct CDR3 sequences, 13% to 15% seen once; the top ten hold 30% to 35%. The sequencing input was blood. The receptors here all came from a woman aged 45-59 years with Graves' hyperthyroidism that later progressed to Graves' ophthalmopathy.

The rearrangement links TRBV15 to TRBJ1-2, with 9 bases lining up with TRBD1. The CDR3 contains 16 residues. After removal of 0 bases from V and 2 bases from J, the junction contained 4 bases not matched to a gene. Germline V CDR1 and CDR2: LNHNV, YYDKDF (reference sequence). The CDR3 protein is CATSRDPGTGNYGYTF. Here the CDR3 DNA reads TGTGCCACCAGCAGAGACCCTGGGACAGGGAACTATGGCTACACCTTC.

Only a few counts were recorded for this clonotype. V usage is TRBV27 and J usage is TRBJ1-2, with unresolved D. The V end lost 5 bases, the J end lost 4 bases, and 14 bases lay between the germline ends. The CDR3 consists of 14 residues. Germline loops: CDR1 MNHEY, CDR2 SMNVEV (reference sequence). CDR3 DNA sequence: TGTGCCAGCAGTCACGCCAGCGGGAGCTATGGCTACACCTTC. Residues: CASSHASGSYGYTF.

The chain is built from TRBV5-1 and TRBJ1-2, with 8 bases fitting TRBD1. The V and J ends lost 4 bases and 4 bases, in that order; junction bases with no gene match: 9. This CDR3 has 15 amino acids. From germline, CDR1 is SGHRS and CDR2 YFSETQ. CDR3 sequence (DNA): TGCGCCAGCAGCCCTCTGACAGGGGACAGCTATGGCTACACCTTC. Protein sequence: CASSPLTGDSYGYTF. The entire variable domain, with the rest obtained from reference TRBV5-1 and TRBJ1-2, is as follows: KAGVTQTPRYLIKTRGQQVTLSCSPISGHRSVSWYQQTPGQGLQFLFEYFSETQRNKGNFPGRFSGRQFSNSRSEMNVSTLELGDSALYLCASSPLTGDSYGYTFGSGTRLTVV.

This clonotype was picked up many times. The gene calls are TRBV5-1 and TRBJ2-7; D tentatively reads TRBD1 or TRBD2 (5 bases each). There are 13 residues in the CDR3. V was pared by 3 bases and J by 3 bases, with 10 bases between. Looked up from germline, CDR1 is SGHRS and CDR2 is YFSETQ. The CDR3: CASSWDGRYEQYF. CDR3 coding DNA: TGCGCCAGCAGCTGGGACGGCCGCTACGAGCAGTACTTC.

This clonotype has just a few counts. This rearrangement joins TRBV12-3 or TRBV12-4 to TRBJ2-3, with D uncertain. V was shortened by 7 bases and J by 6 bases, with 14 bases between the two germline ends. The CDR3 has 13 residues. CDR3 coding DNA: TGTGCCAGCAACCTTCTTCCCGGGGATACGCAGTATTTT. This codes for CASNLLPGDTQYF.

The table lists this clonotype with many counts. This chain joins TRBV11-2 and TRBJ2-1, with 8 positions matching TRBD2. CDR3 length: 16 amino acids. Germline lookup yields CDR1 SGHAT and CDR2 FQNNGV. V trimming: 4 bases; J trimming: 4 bases; junction bases outside the gene matches: 9. The CDR3 coding sequence is TGTGCCAGCAGCTCCCGGGTAGCGGGAAATTACAATGAGCAGTTCTTC. It translates to CASSSRVAGNYNEQFF.

The CDR3 sequence: CASSLGLGESEQYF. CDR3 nucleotides: TGCGCCAGCAGCTTGGGGCTTGGGGAGTCCGAGCAGTACTTC. The J gene is TRBJ2-7, the V gene TRBV5-1; D is perhaps TRBD2 (5 bases). The V gene lost 0 bases and the J gene lost 6 bases, with 13 bases spanning the gap. The CDR3 runs to 14 residues. Germline V gives CDR1 SGHRS, CDR2 YFSETQ.

The gene calls are TRBV12-5 and TRBJ1-5, with 7 bases identical to TRBD1. V lost 7 bases, J lost 6 bases, and 9 bases stayed unmatched. This CDR3 comprises 14 residues. Germline-derived CDR1 and CDR2 are LGHNT and FRNRAP. This CDR3 reads CASARGGPSQPQHF. DNA of the CDR3: TGTGCTAGTGCCAGGGGGGGTCCTAGTCAGCCCCAGCATTTT. Combining the CDR3 with reference TRBV12-5 and TRBJ1-5 gives the whole variable domain DARVTQTPRHKVTEMGQEVTMRCQPILGHNTVFWYRQTMMQGLELLAYFRNRAPLDDSGMPKDRFSAEMPDATLATLKIQPSEPRDSAVYFCASARGGPSQPQHFGDGTRLSIL.

This clonotype showed up just a few times. The CDR3 spells CASSPLGSHQPQHF. For the CDR3, the DNA is TGTGCCAGCAGTCCCCTTGGGTCGCATCAGCCCCAGCATTTT. This rearrangement joins TRBV12-3 or TRBV12-4 to TRBJ1-5; the D is unclear. The length of the CDR3 is 14 residues. The ends were cut back, 5 bases at V and 5 bases at J, with 13 bases in the middle.